These 6 T cell receptor beta chains originate from one sample sequenced in a study of CD8+ T cells in alopecia areata. The treatment here: oral pan-JAK inhibitor, 5-10 mg twice daily. RNA was isolated and reverse transcribed to cDNA, the sequencing template. Clones were read by immunoSEQ multiplex PCR, and TCRdb kept only the in-frame ones, dropping some. The sample lists around 300,000 clones, approximately 60% seen once, with about 0.93% in the top ten. This specimen was CD4+ T cells sorted from blood, taken at roughly week 53, from a patient treated with tofacitinib. These receptors came from a human donor with alopecia areata.

The chain joins TRBV7-2 to TRBJ1-6, with D unclear. This CDR3 region has 15 residues. Germline CDR1 is SGHTA and CDR2 is FQGNSA. Trimming cost V 3 bases and J 9 bases, with 15 bases left between them. CDR3 amino acids: CASSLPGGSGSPLHF. CDR3 sequence (DNA): TGTGCCAGCAGCTTGCCCGGAGGGTCGGGTTCACCCCTCCACTTT.

The chain is built from TRBV7-8 and TRBJ2-4; 7 positions match TRBD1. The CDR3 has 15 residues. Trimming cost V 1 base and J 9 bases; bases outside gene matches: 9. Germline V gene lookup returns CDR1 SGHVS and CDR2 FQNEAQ. The CDR3 sequence: CASSLEQGRHAIQYF. The CDR3 DNA reads TGTGCCAGCAGCTTAGAACAGGGGCGCCACGCCATTCAGTACTTC.

The CDR3 DNA is TGCAGCGCCACAGGGGCTCCGAGGACCCAGTACTTC. Its protein is CSATGAPRTQYF. V gene TRBV29-1 combines with J gene TRBJ2-5; 7 nucleotides agree with TRBD1. Per the germline V gene, CDR1 is SQVTM and CDR2 is ANQGSEA. The V and J ends lost 7 bases and 7 bases, in that order; junction bases with no gene match: 9. The CDR3 extends over 12 amino acids. The full variable domain, completed using reference TRBV29-1 and TRBJ2-5, is SAVISQKPSRDICQRGTSLTIQCQVDSQVTMMFWYRQQPGQSLTLIATANQGSEATYESGFVIDKFPISRPNLTFSTLTVSNMSPEDSSIYLCSATGAPRTQYFGPGTRLLVL.

The chain links TRBV18 to TRBJ1-3; D is unresolved. Germline V gene sequence: CDR1 KGHSH, CDR2 LQKENI. The CDR3 runs to 13 residues. V lost 2 bases and J 2 bases, leaving 4 bases between the germline ends. This CDR3 reads CASSPGPGNTIYF. Here the CDR3 DNA reads TGTGCCAGCTCACCAGGCCCTGGAAACACCATATATTTT.

The rearrangement joins TRBV5-1 to TRBJ1-5; D gene unclear. This CDR3 region has 15 residues. Trimming removed 4 bases at V and 7 bases at J, with 18 bases between. Germline values: CDR1 SGHRS, CDR2 YFSETQ. CDR3 coding DNA: TGCGCCAGCAGCCTCGATGTATTGACTTCACAGCCCCAGCATTTT. Translating gives CASSLDVLTSQPQHF.

The chain is built from TRBV15 and TRBJ1-2, with 8 bases identical to TRBD1. The CDR3 loop spans 15 amino acids. Germline loops: CDR1 LNHNV, CDR2 YYDKDF (reference sequence). After removal of 3 bases from V and 2 bases from J, the junction contained 5 bases not matched to a gene. CDR3 region: CATSRSGGANYGYTF. CDR3 DNA sequence: TGTGCCACCAGCAGGTCAGGGGGCGCGAACTATGGCTACACCTTC.